The 5 T cell receptor beta chains given below trace back to one sample, sequenced in a study of blood T cell repertoires in COVID-19. The method was immunoSEQ multiplex PCR; TCRdb's version includes in-frame clones alone and lacks a portion of them. This sample carries about 320,000 clones, about nine tenths of them seen once, and the ten largest clones take 8.5% to 12%. Sequenced material: PBMCs or T cells enriched from blood (not recorded which). These receptors were obtained from a woman aged 18-35 years who had recovered from COVID-19.

The chain has TRBV30 and TRBJ2-7; D perhaps matches TRBD1 (6 bases). The germline V and J ends were trimmed by 0 bases and 3 bases, with 6 bases remaining between them. The germline CDR1 and CDR2 sequences are GTSNPN and SVGIG (reference sequence). The CDR3 covers 12 residues. The CDR3 DNA is TGTGCCTGGAGTGTAGGGGGCTACGAGCAGTACTTC. Amino acids: CAWSVGGYEQYF.

This chain connects TRBV7-9 to TRBJ2-1; tentative D call: TRBD1 (5 bases). CDR1 and CDR2 from the germline V gene are SEHNR and FQNEAQ (reference sequence). Trimming pared 3 bases from V and 0 bases from J, leaving 9 bases between. The CDR3 has 15 amino acids. CDR3 sequence (DNA): TGTGCCAGCAGCTTTTTAGGGGACTCCTACAATGAGCAGTTCTTC. Its protein product is CASSFLGDSYNEQFF.

The gene calls are TRBV19 and TRBJ1-4; 8 bases are a match to TRBD1. The CDR3 is 14 amino acids. Germline loops: CDR1 LNHDA, CDR2 SQIVND (reference sequence). With 4 bases clipped from V and 5 bases from J, the junction kept 3 bases outside the gene matches. In nucleotides, the CDR3 is TGTGCCAGTAGTACGGGACAGGCAAATGAAAAACTGTTTTTT. Amino acids: CASSTGQANEKLFF.

The chain combines TRBV29-1 with TRBJ2-7; weak D call: TRBD2 (6 bases). Germline lookup yields CDR1 SQVTM and CDR2 ANQGSEA. V was cut by 4 bases and J by 6 bases, with 16 bases left in between. This CDR3 has 13 amino acids. CDR3 in amino acids: CSVAEVGRGEQYF. CDR3 DNA sequence: TGCAGCGTTGCTGAGGTGGGGCGGGGCGAGCAGTACTTC.

The J gene is TRBJ2-3, the V gene TRBV5-1; the match to TRBD2 covers 8 bases. The CDR3 extends over 17 amino acids. J lost 1 base, V lost 4 bases, and 11 bases had no gene match. CDR1 is SGHRS and CDR2 is YFSETQ in the germline V gene. The CDR3 region is CASSRGLSGRGTDTQYF. CDR3 nucleotide sequence: TGCGCCAGCAGCCGGGGGCTCAGCGGGAGAGGCACAGATACGCAGTATTTT.